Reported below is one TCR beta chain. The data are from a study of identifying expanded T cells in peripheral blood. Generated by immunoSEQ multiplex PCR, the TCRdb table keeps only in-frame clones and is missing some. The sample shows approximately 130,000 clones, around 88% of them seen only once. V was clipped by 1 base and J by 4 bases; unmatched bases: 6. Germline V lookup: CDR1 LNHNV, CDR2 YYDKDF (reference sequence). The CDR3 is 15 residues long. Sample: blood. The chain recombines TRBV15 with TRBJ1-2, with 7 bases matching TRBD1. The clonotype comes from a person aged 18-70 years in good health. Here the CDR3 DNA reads TGTGCCACCAGCAGAGGTGGGACAGAGTCCTATGGCTACACCTTC. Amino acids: CATSRGGTESYGYTF.